The sample holds many counts of the clone carrying this T cell receptor (beta chain). The data stem from a study of T-cell reconstitution after alpha-beta-depleted transplantation in children. The authors prepared the TCRbeta library with unique molecular identifiers. MiXCR, applied by TCRdb to the PCR reads, yields one record per CDR3 protein. The table records around 87,000 distinct CDR3 sequences, 7% to 9% of them present only once. Trimming shortened V by 6 bases and J by 7 bases, and 13 bases separated the two germline ends. CDR1 and CDR2 from the germline V gene are SGHTA and FQGNSA. This CDR3 is 13 amino acids long.

This sequence joins TRBV7-2 and TRBJ2-1; D possibly matches TRBD1 or TRBD2 (5 bases each). The receptor was isolated from a human donor who donated a stem cell graft to a child with congenital amegakaryocytic thrombocytopenia. The source material was PBMCs from the stem cell graft donor, sampled from the stem cell graft. Written as DNA, the CDR3 is TGTGCCAGCAGTTCGGCTTGGGGGAATGAGCAGTTCTTC. Protein sequence: CASSSAWGNEQFF.